Listed below are T cell receptor beta chains from one sample, sequenced in a study of shared clonotypes between healthy human individuals. Libraries were prepared by immunoSEQ multiplex PCR; TCRdb keeps only in-frame clonotypes and omits some of them. The table lists about 490,000 clones, over 60% of them singletons, with over 10% in the top ten. What was sequenced was PBMCs. These receptors were collected from a middle-aged woman in good health. Some clones in this sample may be carry-over from other donors' samples. CDR3s include the opening cysteine and the closing phenylalanine or tryptophan.

v_call,cdr3_aa
TRBV11-2,CASSSRMAKEYEQYF
TRBV28,CASSQGQPNEKLFF
TRBV21-1,CASSRADAGDGNEQFF
TRBV7-9,CASSSLGLAGVDEQFF
TRBV19,CASSFQGNTEAFF
TRBV27,CASSLLAGGTYEQYF
TRBV4-3,CASSQVAGGIGELFF
TRBV5-5,CASSRTGQVVSYEQYF
TRBV4-2,CASSQVTGGSNTEAFF
TRBV19,CASTREVTEETQYF
TRBV5-1,CASSLGPGDIYEQYF
TRBV7-3,CASSLNGLAGAETQYF